This TCR beta chain was profiled in a study of T cells after yellow fever vaccination. TCRdb used MiXCR to reprocess the 5' RACE reads, holding one entry per CDR3 protein. The data show some 350,000 distinct CDR3 sequences, around a tenth seen once. The input for sequencing was PBMCs, taken on the day of the first yellow fever vaccination. The receptor's source is a man aged 18 to 30 who received the YFV17D yellow fever vaccine.

The DNA of the CDR3 is TGTGCCAGCAGTTACTCGCGGAGGTCTGAGGAAAAACTGTTTTTT. This gives the protein CASSYSRRSEEKLFF. V is TRBV6-2 or TRBV6-3 and J is TRBJ1-4; unclear D gene. V lost 0 bases, J lost 8 bases, and 13 bases lay in between. CDR3 size: 15 residues. CDR1 and CDR2 from the germline V gene are MNHEY and SVGEGT.